This T cell receptor (beta chain) emerged from a study of T cell responses to AZD1222 COVID-19 vaccine. Study results and caveats: Seropositive AZD1222 recipients at baseline numbered only five or six. The CD4 TCRs associated with vaccination extended across spike and predominated at 160-218 and 743-854. Reports say nearly half of spike-specific TCRs go after unmutated variant regions.

As concerns this clone: Its antigen is unknown.

Profiling relied on immunoSEQ multiplex PCR, and the TCRdb table lists in-frame clones only, not all of them. Among about 140,000 clones listed, more than 75% were seen once. Sequences were derived from peripheral blood, sampled 28 days after the second AZD1222 dose. The TCR comes from an adult who received the AZD1222 COVID-19 vaccine.

Here the CDR3 reads CASSRPRSNYGYTF. The CDR3 region has the DNA TGTGCCAGCAGTCGCCCCCGGAGTAACTATGGCTACACCTTC. This chain joins TRBV28 and TRBJ1-2; D gene ambiguous. Germline V gives CDR1 MDHEN, CDR2 SYDVKM. Trimming shortened V by 5 bases and J by 1 base, and 11 bases separated the two germline ends. The CDR3 has 14 residues.